These T cell receptor beta chains were read from a single sample in a study of chemoradiotherapy in HPV16-positive cancers. Here immunoSEQ multiplex PCR was the method, and the copy in TCRdb shows in-frame clones only, minus some. The sample holds roughly 12,000 clones, about two thirds seen once. Sample collection occurred from a patient who underwent chemoradiotherapy. These receptors originate from a human donor with HPV-associated anogenital cancer. Each CDR3 is given with its conserved first and last residue. Each record gives: J gene, V gene, D gene, clone size, CDR3 protein, CDR3 DNA. D genes are given only for firm matches. The size field is filled for only some rows; it gives once, few, many or a size class.

J: TRBJ1-1
V: TRBV5-6
D: -
size: once
CDR3: CASSLLQGSVSEAFF
DNA: TGTGCCAGCAGCCTGCTACAGGGTTCGGTATCTGAAGCTTTCTTT

J: TRBJ1-4
V: TRBV7-8
D: -
size: -
CDR3: CASSFGVDLRNEKLFF
DNA: TGTGCCAGCAGCTTTGGGGTGGACCTACGAAATGAAAAACTGTTTTTT

J: TRBJ2-2
V: TRBV7-3
D: -
size: -
CDR3: CASSLMSTANTGELFF
DNA: TGTGCCAGCAGCTTAATGTCTACAGCGAACACCGGGGAGCTGTTTTTT

J: TRBJ2-1
V: TRBV6-5
D: -
size: -
CDR3: CASRQNIGVDEQFF
DNA: TGTGCCAGCAGGCAAAACATAGGAGTAGATGAGCAGTTCTTC

J: TRBJ1-1
V: TRBV5-1
D: -
size: -
CDR3: CASSWPLAGANTEAFF
DNA: TGCGCCAGCAGCTGGCCCCTTGCGGGGGCGAACACTGAAGCTTTCTTT

J: TRBJ1-4
V: TRBV5-5
D: TRBD1
size: -
CDR3: CASSLDRTGNEKLFF
DNA: TGTGCCAGCAGCTTGGACCGGACAGGGAATGAAAAACTGTTTTTT

J: TRBJ1-1
V: TRBV2
D: -
size: -
CDR3: CASRGGANMNTEAFF
DNA: TGTGCCAGCAGGGGGGGGGCAAACATGAACACTGAAGCTTTCTTT

J: TRBJ2-1
V: TRBV9
D: TRBD2
size: -
CDR3: CASSEPAGGGRNEQFF
DNA: TGTGCCAGCAGCGAGCCCGCTGGGGGGGGGAGAAATGAGCAGTTCTTC

J: TRBJ2-1
V: TRBV2
D: -
size: -
CDR3: CASSVGGLGEQFF
DNA: TGTGCCAGCAGTGTGGGGGGCCTCGGGGAGCAGTTCTTC

J: TRBJ2-5
V: TRBV27
D: -
size: -
CDR3: CASSWWETQYF
DNA: TGTGCCAGCAGTTGGTGGGAGACCCAGTACTTC

J: TRBJ1-1
V: TRBV19
D: -
size: -
CDR3: CASKTVAEAFF
DNA: TGTGCCAGTAAAACCGTCGCTGAAGCTTTCTTT

J: TRBJ2-7
V: TRBV5-6
D: -
size: -
CDR3: CASTRGGGGEQYF
DNA: TGTGCCAGCACCCGGGGAGGGGGCGGCGAGCAGTACTTC

J: TRBJ1-3
V: TRBV25-1
D: -
size: -
CDR3: CASSTGDSGNTIYF
DNA: TGTGCCAGCAGTACAGGAGACTCTGGAAACACCATATATTTT

J: TRBJ2-1
V: TRBV19
D: TRBD2
size: -
CDR3: CASSIGAGGGYNEQFF
DNA: TGTGCCAGTAGTATCGGGGCGGGAGGTGGGTACAATGAGCAGTTCTTC

J: TRBJ2-7
V: TRBV19
D: -
size: -
CDR3: CASSILGYEQYF
DNA: TGTGCCAGTAGTATCTTGGGCTACGAGCAGTACTTC

J: TRBJ2-4
V: TRBV5-1
D: TRBD1
size: -
CDR3: CASSLATGANIQYF
DNA: TGCGCCAGCAGCTTGGCCACAGGGGCAAACATTCAGTACTTC

J: TRBJ1-1
V: TRBV6-1
D: -
size: -
CDR3: CASSAGDTVF
DNA: TGTGCCAGCAGTGCCGGGGACACCGTCTTT

J: TRBJ1-5
V: TRBV7-9
D: -
size: -
CDR3: CASSLTRDGNQPQHF
DNA: TGTGCCAGCAGCTTAACCCGGGATGGCAATCAGCCCCAGCATTTT

J: TRBJ2-7
V: TRBV11-2
D: -
size: -
CDR3: CASSSLKLYEQYF
DNA: TGTGCCAGCAGCTCCCTAAAACTCTACGAGCAGTACTTC

J: TRBJ1-4
V: TRBV13
D: -
size: -
CDR3: CASRKTGLEKLFF
DNA: TGTGCCAGCAGGAAAACGGGACTGGAAAAACTGTTTTTT

J: TRBJ2-3
V: TRBV7-2
D: TRBD2
size: -
CDR3: CASSATGLVTDTQYF
DNA: TGTGCCAGCAGCGCCACAGGACTAGTGACAGATACGCAGTATTTT

J: TRBJ1-1
V: TRBV27
D: -
size: -
CDR3: CASSPPRAAEAFF
DNA: TGTGCCAGCAGTCCCCCCAGGGCTGCTGAAGCTTTCTTT

J: TRBJ2-2
V: TRBV27
D: -
size: -
CDR3: CASRTGLNTGELFF
DNA: TGTGCCAGCAGAACTGGACTGAACACCGGGGAGCTGTTTTTT

J: TRBJ2-4
V: TRBV28
D: -
size: -
CDR3: CASSADQRNIQYF
DNA: TGTGCCAGCAGTGCTGACCAGCGGAACATTCAGTACTTC

J: TRBJ2-3
V: TRBV4-1
D: -
size: -
CDR3: CASSQGLLRRGDTQYF
DNA: TGCGCCAGCAGCCAAGGACTTTTACGGAGGGGGGATACGCAGTATTTT

J: TRBJ1-2
V: TRBV28
D: -
size: -
CDR3: CAIEKQAGYGYTF
DNA: TGTGCCATAGAAAAACAGGCCGGCTATGGCTACACCTTC

J: TRBJ1-3
V: TRBV18
D: -
size: -
CDR3: CASSPIASTTGNTIYF
DNA: TGTGCCAGCTCACCAATCGCTTCCACTACTGGAAACACCATATATTTT

J: TRBJ1-3
V: TRBV7-6
D: -
size: -
CDR3: CASSGFSGNTIYF
DNA: TGTGCCAGCAGCGGCTTCTCTGGAAACACCATATATTTT

J: TRBJ2-4
V: TRBV29-1
D: -
size: -
CDR3: CSVEVTGGNIQYF
DNA: TGCAGCGTTGAGGTAACAGGAGGAAACATTCAGTACTTC

J: TRBJ1-1
V: TRBV2
D: TRBD1
size: -
CDR3: CASSRGQEAFF
DNA: TGTGCCAGCAGCCGGGGACAGGAAGCTTTCTTT

J: TRBJ2-1
V: TRBV19
D: -
size: -
CDR3: CASSIGRDPNNEQFF
DNA: TGTGCCAGTAGTATAGGGCGAGACCCGAACAATGAGCAGTTCTTC

J: TRBJ2-2
V: TRBV28
D: -
size: -
CDR3: CASTLGGELFF
DNA: TGTGCCAGCACCCTAGGTGGGGAGCTGTTTTTT

J: TRBJ1-5
V: TRBV4-1
D: -
size: -
CDR3: CASSQVGGMEPQHF
DNA: TGCGCCAGCAGCCAAGTAGGGGGAATGGAGCCCCAGCATTTT

J: TRBJ2-7
V: TRBV11-2
D: TRBD2
size: -
CDR3: CASSPAGSGRYEQYF
DNA: TGTGCCAGCAGTCCAGCTGGTAGCGGGAGATACGAGCAGTACTTC

J: TRBJ1-5
V: TRBV28
D: -
size: -
CDR3: CASSPRPMNQPQHF
DNA: TGTGCCAGCAGTCCTCGACCCATGAATCAGCCCCAGCATTTT

J: TRBJ2-2
V: TRBV30
D: TRBD1
size: -
CDR3: CAWSSGTVIRELFF
DNA: TGTGCCTGGAGTTCTGGGACAGTAATAAGGGAGCTGTTTTTT

J: TRBJ2-5
V: TRBV6-1
D: TRBD1
size: -
CDR3: CASSEIPGQGVETQYF
DNA: TGTGCCAGCAGTGAAATTCCGGGACAGGGGGTAGAGACCCAGTACTTC

J: TRBJ2-3
V: TRBV5-4
D: -
size: -
CDR3: CASRSEPTSTDTQYF
DNA: TGTGCCAGCAGATCTGAACCTACTAGCACAGATACGCAGTATTTT

J: TRBJ2-5
V: TRBV5-1
D: -
size: once
CDR3: CASSLGVAETQYF
DNA: TGCGCCAGCAGCTTGGGCGTGGCAGAGACCCAGTACTTC

J: TRBJ2-7
V: TRBV6-1
D: -
size: -
CDR3: CASSDLLEAYEQYF
DNA: TGTGCCAGCAGTGATTTGCTGGAGGCCTACGAGCAGTACTTC

J: TRBJ1-5
V: TRBV4-1
D: -
size: -
CDR3: CASSPMSSNSNQPQHF
DNA: TGCGCCAGCAGCCCGATGTCGAGTAATAGCAATCAGCCCCAGCATTTT

J: TRBJ2-1
V: TRBV7-2
D: TRBD2
size: -
CDR3: CASSLGASGSSSYNEQFF
DNA: TGTGCCAGCAGCCTCGGGGCTAGCGGGAGTAGTTCCTACAATGAGCAGTTCTTC

J: TRBJ1-2
V: TRBV7-2
D: -
size: -
CDR3: CASSLAQIRSGGSGYTF
DNA: TGTGCCAGCAGCTTAGCGCAAATTAGATCCGGGGGTTCTGGCTACACCTTC

J: TRBJ2-7
V: TRBV28
D: TRBD1
size: -
CDR3: CASSTRDRGLYEQYF
DNA: TGTGCCAGCAGTACCCGGGACAGGGGGCTCTACGAGCAGTACTTC

J: TRBJ2-3
V: TRBV7-8
D: -
size: -
CDR3: CASQLRGASTDTQYF
DNA: TGTGCCAGCCAACTACGGGGGGCGAGCACAGATACGCAGTATTTT

J: TRBJ1-2
V: TRBV19
D: -
size: -
CDR3: CARGGHYGYTF
DNA: TGTGCCAGAGGGGGACACTATGGCTACACCTTC

J: TRBJ2-5
V: TRBV6-1
D: -
size: -
CDR3: CASSEALRLGGTQYF
DNA: TGTGCCAGCAGTGAAGCGCTTCGACTAGGTGGGACCCAGTACTTC

J: TRBJ2-3
V: TRBV10-3
D: TRBD2
size: -
CDR3: CAISAVSGMPDTQYF
DNA: TGTGCCATCAGTGCGGTGAGCGGGATGCCAGATACGCAGTATTTT

J: TRBJ2-1
V: TRBV7-3
D: TRBD2
size: -
CDR3: CASSQTSGGYNEQFF
DNA: TGTGCCAGCAGCCAGACTAGCGGAGGCTACAATGAGCAGTTCTTC

J: TRBJ2-7
V: TRBV30
D: -
size: -
CDR3: CAWRFGGVGLEQYF
DNA: TGTGCCTGGAGGTTCGGGGGTGTCGGGCTCGAGCAGTACTTC

J: TRBJ1-2
V: TRBV7-9
D: TRBD1
size: -
CDR3: CASSAPTGMDYGYTF
DNA: TGTGCCAGCAGCGCCCCGACAGGGATGGACTATGGCTACACCTTC

J: TRBJ2-3
V: TRBV7-3
D: TRBD1
size: once
CDR3: CASSQGQGGDTQYF
DNA: TGTGCCAGCAGCCAAGGACAGGGGGGAGATACGCAGTATTTT

J: TRBJ2-1
V: TRBV4-3
D: -
size: -
CDR3: CASSQDRLGTYNEQFF
DNA: TGCGCCAGCAGCCAAGACAGACTAGGAACCTACAATGAGCAGTTCTTC

J: TRBJ1-5
V: TRBV7-8
D: -
size: -
CDR3: CASTPKGGNQPQHF
DNA: TGTGCCAGCACCCCAAAGGGGGGCAATCAGCCCCAGCATTTT